This T cell receptor (delta chain) was captured by sequencing in a study of gamma-delta chains in newborns, infants, children. Study-wide context: Innate gammadelta T cells reportedly expand polyclonally right after birth, driven by microbial exposure, per the title.

CDR1 is TSWWSYY, CDR2 QGS, per germline. CDR3 size: 12 residues. The V and J ends lost 2 bases and 4 bases respectively, with 2 bases between them. TCRdb re-called clones from the reads via CATT. The profile covers approximately 4,200 delta-chain clones, with 2% to 2.5% appearing a single time and roughly 15% taken by the ten largest. The gene calls are TRDV1 and TRDJ2; D uncertain. The sequencing input was blood. The receptor comes from a child who was a newborn, infant or young child, either healthy, febrile or measles-vaccinated (not recorded which). The CDR3 DNA reads TGTGCTCTTGGGGAAGCGACAGCACAACTCTTCTTT. This translates into CALGEATAQLFF.